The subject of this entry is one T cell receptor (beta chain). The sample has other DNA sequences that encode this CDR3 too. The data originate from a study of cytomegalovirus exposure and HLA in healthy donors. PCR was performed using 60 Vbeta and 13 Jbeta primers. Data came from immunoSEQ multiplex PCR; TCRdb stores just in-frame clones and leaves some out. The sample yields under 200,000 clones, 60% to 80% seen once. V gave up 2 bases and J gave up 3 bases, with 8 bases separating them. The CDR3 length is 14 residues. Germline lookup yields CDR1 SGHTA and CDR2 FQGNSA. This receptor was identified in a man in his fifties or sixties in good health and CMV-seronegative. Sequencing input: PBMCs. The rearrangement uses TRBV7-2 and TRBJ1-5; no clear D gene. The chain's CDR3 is CASSLPGYNQPQHF. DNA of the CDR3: TGTGCCAGCAGCTTACCCGGGTACAATCAGCCCCAGCATTTT.